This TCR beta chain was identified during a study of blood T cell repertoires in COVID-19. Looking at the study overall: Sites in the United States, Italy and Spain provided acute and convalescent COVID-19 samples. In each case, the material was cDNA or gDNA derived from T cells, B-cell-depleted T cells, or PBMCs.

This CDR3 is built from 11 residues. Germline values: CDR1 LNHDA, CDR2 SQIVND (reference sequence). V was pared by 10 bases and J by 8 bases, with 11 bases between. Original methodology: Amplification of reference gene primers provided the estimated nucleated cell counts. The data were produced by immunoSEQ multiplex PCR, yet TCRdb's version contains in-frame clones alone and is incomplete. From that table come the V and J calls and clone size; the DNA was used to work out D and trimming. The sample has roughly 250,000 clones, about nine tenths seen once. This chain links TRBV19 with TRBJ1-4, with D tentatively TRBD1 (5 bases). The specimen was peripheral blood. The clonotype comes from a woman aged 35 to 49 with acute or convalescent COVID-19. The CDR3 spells CATRVGEKLFF. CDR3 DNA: TGTGCCACCAGGGTAGGGGAAAAACTGTTTTTT. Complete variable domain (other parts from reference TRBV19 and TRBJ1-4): DGGITQSPKYLFRKEGQNVTLSCEQNLNHDAMYWYRQDPGQGLRLIYYSQIVNDFQKGDIAEGYSVSREKKESFPLTVTSAQKNPTAFYLCATRVGEKLFFGSGTQLSVL.